The 24 T cell receptor beta chains below were found in one sample sequenced in a study of human T cells and chemical hapten exposure. Time point denoted: pre-sensitization, week 0. The sample's treatment: therapeutic diphenylcyclopropenone sensitization with weekly scalp DPC. TCRdb re-analysed the RACE reads in MiXCR, keeping a single row per CDR3 protein. The sample has under 200,000 distinct CDR3 sequences, almost 30% seen once. This specimen consisted of whole blood, obtained in connection with sensitization to the hapten diphenylcyclopropenone (DPC). These receptors were obtained from a woman aged 25 to 45 with alopecia areata. Some clones in this sample may be carry-over from other donors' samples.

This clonotype was recorded a few times. The rearrangement links TRBV29-1 to TRBJ2-7, with 8 bases fitting TRBD1. Germline V gene lookup returns CDR1 SQVTM and CDR2 ANQGSEA. V was clipped by 7 bases and J by 2 bases; unmatched bases: 10. This CDR3 is 14 amino acids long. As DNA, the CDR3 is TGCAGCGCCGATATGGGACAGGCACCCTACGAGCAGTACTTC. Residues: CSADMGQAPYEQYF.

This clonotype was observed a single time. The chain combines TRBV7-9 with TRBJ2-5; no reliable D call. Germline V gene lookup returns CDR1 SEHNR and CDR2 FQNEAQ (reference sequence). The V end was cut by 1 base, the J end by 7 bases, with 16 bases between. The CDR3 loop spans 15 amino acids. The CDR3 here is CASSLDLVGEGTQYF. CDR3 bases: TGTGCCAGCAGCTTAGACTTAGTCGGCGAAGGGACCCAGTACTTC.

This clonotype is a singleton in its sample. V is TRBV11-1 and J is TRBJ2-2; 12 bases map to TRBD1. Losses at the gene ends were 4 bases for V and 1 base for J; bases not matched to a gene: 16. Germline values: CDR1 SGHAT, CDR2 FQDESV (reference sequence). The CDR3 loop spans 21 amino acids. CDR3 region: CASSSTLGQGANLRNTGELFF. Here the CDR3 DNA reads TGTGCCAGCAGCTCAACCCTGGGACAGGGGGCGAACCTTAGGAACACCGGGGAGCTGTTTTTT.

The rearrangement uses TRBV6-2 or TRBV6-3 and TRBJ1-2; the D is unclear. This CDR3 comprises 15 residues. V was pared by 4 bases and J by 2 bases, with 14 bases between. CDR1 is MNHEY and CDR2 is SVGEGT in the germline V gene. The CDR3 DNA follows: TGTGCCAGCAGTTCCTCTCCACGGGCCAACTATGGCTACACCTTC. Translating gives CASSSSPRANYGYTF.

Ten or more counts support this clonotype. The rearrangement joins TRBV6-5 to TRBJ2-7; 13 bases map to TRBD2. CDR1 MNHEY and CDR2 SVGAGI come from the germline V gene. CDR3 length: 15 amino acids. V lost 5 bases and J lost 5; bases outside the gene matches: 6. The CDR3 is CASSNRGLAGDEQYF. DNA for the CDR3: TGTGCCAGCAGTAACCGAGGACTAGCGGGGGACGAGCAGTACTTC.

This clonotype was seen more than once but under ten times. The J gene is TRBJ2-3, the V gene TRBV2; tentative D call: TRBD2 (5 bases). Germline loops: CDR1 SNHLY, CDR2 FYNNEI. The V end lost 6 bases, the J end lost 1 base, and 14 bases lay between the germline ends. The CDR3 sequence is 15 residues long. The CDR3 loop is CASSETSFGTDTQYF. The CDR3, as DNA: TGTGCCAGCAGCGAAACTAGTTTCGGCACAGATACGCAGTATTTT. The full variable domain, rest sourced from reference TRBV2 and TRBJ2-3, is EPEVTQTPSHQVTQMGQEVILRCVPISNHLYFYWYRQILGQKVEFLVSFYNNEISEKSEIFDDQFSVERPDGSNFTLKIRSTKLEDSAMYFCASSETSFGTDTQYFGPGTRLTVL.

This sequence joins TRBV12-3 or TRBV12-4 and TRBJ2-2, with 8 bases aligning to TRBD1. The junction had 4 bases not matched to a gene; V was cut back by 6 bases and J by 7 bases. This CDR3 comprises 13 residues. CDR3 loop: CASSTGGSGELFF. In DNA form, the CDR3 reads TGTGCCAGCAGCACAGGGGGGAGCGGGGAGCTGTTTTTT.

In this sample, this clonotype turned up many times. This chain joins TRBV28 and TRBJ2-5; D is ambiguous. CDR3 length: 11 amino acids. The V gene's germline CDR1 is MDHEN and CDR2 SYDVKM. The V and J ends lost 3 bases and 5 bases respectively, with 4 bases between them. This CDR3 reads CASSFLETQYF. CDR3 DNA sequence: TGTGCCAGCAGTTTTCTGGAGACCCAGTACTTC.

The V gene is TRBV2, the J gene TRBJ1-4; 11 nucleotides match TRBD1. This CDR3 spans 14 amino acids. Per germline, CDR1 SNHLY and CDR2 FYNNEI. Losses at the gene ends were 6 bases for V and 6 bases for J; bases not matched to a gene: 3. The CDR3 nucleotides are TGTGCCAGCAGGAGGGACAGGGGGTATGAAAAACTGTTTTTT. Its translation: CASRRDRGYEKLFF.

The CDR3 spells CSVLGEHNEQFF. CDR3 nucleotides: TGCAGCGTTCTTGGGGAACACAATGAGCAGTTCTTC. V usage is TRBV29-1 and J usage is TRBJ2-1; D uncertain. Deletions cut 5 bases from V and 5 bases from J, with 10 bases between. The CDR3 has 12 residues. Germline loops: CDR1 SQVTM, CDR2 ANQGSEA.

This rearrangement joins TRBV4-1 to TRBJ2-3, with 11 bases lining up with TRBD2. This CDR3 spans 17 amino acids. Germline CDR1 reads MGHRA; CDR2 reads YSYEKL. The V and J ends lost 1 base and 4 bases, in that order; junction bases with no gene match: 7. CDR3 loop: CASSQGGSGRGPDTQYF. CDR3 bases: TGCGCCAGCAGCCAAGGTGGTAGCGGGAGGGGGCCAGATACGCAGTATTTT.

The chain is built from TRBV9 and TRBJ1-3; possibly TRBD1 for D (5 bases). The germline CDR1 and CDR2 sequences are SGDLS and YYNGEE. The V end lost 0 bases, the J end lost 3 bases, and 10 bases lay between the germline ends. The CDR3 contains 15 residues. CDR3 in DNA: TGTGCCAGCAGCGTAGAAGCAGGGTTTGGAAACACCATATATTTT. Protein: CASSVEAGFGNTIYF.

This clonotype was seen more than once but under ten times. The J gene is TRBJ1-4, the V gene TRBV29-1, with 8 bases lining up with TRBD1. The germline CDR1 and CDR2 sequences are SQVTM and ANQGSEA. The CDR3 totals 11 residues. The junction had 4 bases not matched to a gene; V was cut back by 4 bases and J by 12 bases. The CDR3 here is CSVAQQGELFF. In nucleotides, the CDR3 is TGCAGCGTTGCACAACAGGGGGAACTGTTTTTT.

This clonotype has only a few counts. The rearrangement joins TRBV2 to TRBJ2-1, with 8 positions matching TRBD2. The germline V gene has CDR1 SNHLY and CDR2 FYNNEI. This CDR3 has 13 residues. V lost 6 bases to trimming and J lost 9 bases; unmatched junction nucleotides: 7. The CDR3 region is CASRRGEAGEQFF. The CDR3, as DNA: TGTGCCAGCAGGCGGGGGGAGGCCGGTGAGCAGTTCTTC.

The chain combines TRBV28 with TRBJ2-3, with D tentatively TRBD1 or TRBD2 (5 bases each). The CDR3 runs to 15 residues. Per germline, CDR1 MDHEN and CDR2 SYDVKM. Trimming stripped 5 bases from V and 6 bases from J, with 18 bases between. DNA of the CDR3: TGTGCCAGCAGTCTCCCCTCCTCCTGGGGGGATACGCAGTATTTT. Translated, it gives CASSLPSSWGDTQYF.

V gene TRBV29-1 combines with J gene TRBJ1-4; D is possibly TRBD1 (5 bases). CDR1 is SQVTM, CDR2 ANQGSEA, per germline. V lost 4 bases and J lost 5, with 14 bases in between. This CDR3 has 14 residues. The CDR3 protein is CSVGGGADNEKLFF. CDR3 bases: TGCAGCGTTGGAGGAGGGGCAGACAATGAAAAACTGTTTTTT.

This clonotype was observed a handful of times. The CDR3 DNA is TGCAGCACCCCAGAGCGGGGTGTCGCAGATACGCAGTATTTT. Amino acids: CSTPERGVADTQYF. This sequence joins TRBV29-1 and TRBJ2-3, with TRBD2 matching 7 bases. Germline CDR1 reads SQVTM; CDR2 reads ANQGSEA. This CDR3 is built from 14 residues. The trim removed 8 bases at V and 4 bases at J, leaving 12 bases unmatched.

This clonotype occurred a few times. The rearrangement joins TRBV29-1 to TRBJ2-7, with D tentatively TRBD1 (6 bases). The CDR3 consists of 12 residues. The germline V and J ends were trimmed by 3 bases and 7 bases, with 13 bases remaining between them. Germline V lookup: CDR1 SQVTM, CDR2 ANQGSEA. The CDR3 loop is CSVDRDTGEQYF. In DNA form, the CDR3 reads TGCAGCGTTGATAGGGACACGGGGGAGCAGTACTTC.

This chain connects TRBV4-2 to TRBJ2-3; 8 nucleotides agree with TRBD1. V lost 2 bases to trimming and J lost 4 bases; unmatched junction nucleotides: 5. The germline CDR1 and CDR2 sequences are LGHNA and YNFKEQ. This CDR3 has 15 amino acids. CDR3 sequence: CASSQPQGEADTQYF. In DNA form, the CDR3 reads TGTGCCAGCAGCCAACCACAGGGGGAAGCAGATACGCAGTATTTT.

This clonotype occurred many times. The chain carries TRBV5-4 and TRBJ1-1; D not resolved. Germline-derived CDR1 and CDR2 are SGHNT and YYREEE (reference sequence). V was pared by 0 bases and J by 1 base, with 13 bases between. The CDR3 has 16 residues. The CDR3 protein is CASSLGGARPNTEAFF. CDR3 coding DNA: TGTGCCAGCAGCTTGGGGGGTGCCAGACCGAACACTGAAGCTTTCTTT.

The V call is TRBV7-2, the J call TRBJ2-6, with D unclear. The CDR3 covers 16 residues. The germline V gene encodes CDR1 SGHTA and CDR2 FQGNSA. V lost 5 bases and J lost 1, with 12 bases in between. The CDR3 nucleotides read TGTGCCAGCAGCCGGACGGGCGGTTCTGGGGCCAACGTCCTGACTTTC. Translated, it gives CASSRTGGSGANVLTF.

This clonotype has a handful of counts. V usage is TRBV3-1 and J usage is TRBJ1-3; 9 positions agree with TRBD1. The CDR3 spans 14 residues. With 3 bases clipped from V and 6 bases from J, the junction kept 3 bases outside the gene matches. Germline CDR1 is LGHDT and CDR2 is YNNKEL (reference sequence). For the CDR3, the DNA is TGTGCCAGCAGCCAGAGGGACAGGGAAAACACCATATATTTT. Protein: CASSQRDRENTIYF.

This clonotype was seen more than once but under ten times. The chain links TRBV4-2 to TRBJ1-2, with 11 nucleotides matching TRBD1. V lost 1 base to trimming and J lost 6 bases; unmatched junction nucleotides: 10. Germline CDR1 reads LGHNA; CDR2 reads YNFKEQ. This CDR3 is 17 amino acids long. Here the CDR3 reads CASSQVSRDRGKDGYTF. DNA for the CDR3: TGTGCCAGCAGCCAAGTCTCCCGGGACAGGGGGAAAGATGGCTACACCTTC.

This clonotype was counted only a few times. The CDR3 region is CASSLQPGQGYEQYF. The CDR3 DNA reads TGTGCCAGCAGCTTACAACCGGGACAGGGCTACGAGCAGTACTTC. This chain connects TRBV11-2 to TRBJ2-7; 9 bases agree with TRBD1. The V and J ends lost 2 bases and 3 bases, in that order; junction bases with no gene match: 5. The germline gives CDR1 SGHAT, CDR2 FQNNGV. The CDR3 has 15 residues. The variable domain in full, completed from reference TRBV11-2 and TRBJ2-7, reads EAGVAQSPRYKIIEKRQSVAFWCNPISGHATLYWYQQILGQGPKLLIQFQNNGVVDDSQLPKDRFSAERLKGVDSTLKIQPAKLEDSAVYLCASSLQPGQGYEQYFGPGTRLTVT.